The 14 T cell receptor beta chains below come from one sample, sequenced in a study of vaccination and CD4 T cells after COVID-19. Oncomine TCR Beta short-read sequencing was applied to DNA from cultured CD4+ T cells. TCRdb re-called the PCR reads through MiXCR, storing one row per CDR3 protein. This sample has roughly 20,000 distinct CDR3 sequences, with 50% to 70% found just once. Treatment specified: roughly ten-day PBMC culture with coronavirus spike peptide pools or control peptides (ViraFEST assay). No antigen is known for these receptors. The sequences come from CD4+ T cells from blood, cultured in vitro, collected after SARS-CoV-2 vaccination. The receptors shown here come from a human donor who had recovered from COVID-19.

The chain recombines TRBV7-2 with TRBJ2-5; maybe TRBD2 (7 bases). The CDR3 is 14 amino acids. Germline CDR1 and CDR2: SGHTA and FQGNSA. V gave up 6 bases and J gave up 7 bases, with 18 bases separating them. The CDR3 loop is CASRQGGSGGTQYF. The CDR3 DNA follows: TGTGCCAGCAGACAGGGCGGGAGCGGAGGGACCCAGTACTTC.

As to this clonotype: A junction boundary mismatches the germline segment, possibly from a read error. V and J are TRBV2 and TRBJ2-7, with TRBD1 identical over 7 bases. Germline-derived CDR1 and CDR2 are SNHLY and FYNNEI. The CDR3 sequence is 14 residues long. The CDR3 loop reads CASSADRVTYEQYF. CDR3 DNA: TGTGCCAGCAGCGCCGACAGGGTTACCTACGAGCAGTACTTT.

This clonotype was observed a handful of times. The chain joins TRBV20-1 to TRBJ1-1; TRBD1 matches at 9 bases. Trimming took 6 bases from V and 10 from J; bases not matched to a gene: 18. The CDR3 spans 15 residues. Germline CDR1 is DFQATT and CDR2 is SNEGSKA (reference sequence). The chain's CDR3 is CSAPVTGQGVLGAFF. CDR3 DNA sequence: TGCAGTGCCCCTGTTACGGGACAGGGCGTATTAGGAGCTTTCTTT.

The chain carries TRBV2 and TRBJ2-2, with D possibly matching TRBD2 (6 bases). Trimming left V 6 bases short and J 1 base short, with 9 bases between. The CDR3 loop spans 14 amino acids. Germline V CDR1 and CDR2: SNHLY, FYNNEI. Here the CDR3 DNA reads TGTGCCAGCAGAAGCGGGCAGAACACCGGGGAGCTGTTTTTT. Translation gives CASRSGQNTGELFF.

This clonotype came up once. V is TRBV5-1 and J is TRBJ1-1; D unclear. With 0 bases removed from V and 0 bases from J, the gap between germline ends came to 12 bases. CDR1 SGHRS and CDR2 YFSETQ come from the germline V gene. The CDR3 spans 16 residues. CDR3 in amino acids: CASSLATGSMNTEAFF. CDR3 coding DNA: TGCGCCAGCAGCTTGGCGACCGGGTCCATGAACACTGAAGCTTTCTTT.

This clonotype has only a few counts. The rearrangement links TRBV20-1 to TRBJ1-1; no clear D gene. The ends were cut back, 0 bases at V and 7 bases at J, with 9 bases in the middle. The CDR3 totals 12 residues. Germline V lookup: CDR1 DFQATT, CDR2 SNEGSKA (reference sequence). CDR3 sequence (DNA): TGCAGTGCTAGAGATATGCTGAGTGAAGCTTTCTTT. Protein: CSARDMLSEAFF.

V and J are TRBV24-1 and TRBJ2-1; the D gene is possibly TRBD1 (5 bases). Germline V lookup: CDR1 KGHDR, CDR2 SFDVKD. Trimming pared 4 bases from V and 6 bases from J, leaving 12 bases between. The CDR3 extends over 14 amino acids. The CDR3 here is CATSEVGQSNEQFF. In DNA, the CDR3 is TGTGCCACCAGTGAGGTGGGGCAAAGCAATGAGCAGTTCTTC.

V and J are TRBV18 and TRBJ2-7, with TRBD1 identical over 10 bases. The V segment lost 6 bases and the J segment 0 bases; nucleotides outside the gene matches: 5. This CDR3 spans 15 amino acids. In germline, CDR1 is KGHSH, CDR2 LQKENI. For the CDR3, the DNA is TGTGCCAGCTCTCTGGGACAGGGGAGCTCCTACGAGCAGTACTTC. Translating it yields CASSLGQGSSYEQYF.

The gene calls are TRBV7-9 and TRBJ2-7, with D maybe TRBD2 (5 bases). Germline V gene sequence: CDR1 SEHNR, CDR2 FQNEAQ (reference sequence). This CDR3 is 13 amino acids long. Trimming removed 3 bases from V and 5 bases from J, with 11 bases in between. The CDR3 sequence: CASSFRGFNEQYF. In nucleotides, the CDR3 is TGTGCCAGCAGCTTTCGGGGTTTCAACGAGCAGTACTTC.

The DNA of the CDR3 is TGTGCCAGCAGCAGCCGGGACTCGGTCCGCCTTGAGCAGTACTTC. Its translation is CASSSRDSVRLEQYF. J is TRBJ2-7 and V is TRBV11-2; possibly TRBD2 for D (6 bases). The V and J ends lost 5 bases and 7 bases respectively, with 21 bases between them. CDR1 and CDR2 from the germline V gene are SGHAT and FQNNGV. The CDR3 covers 15 residues.

The gene calls are TRBV12-3 or TRBV12-4 and TRBJ1-2, with a tentative D call TRBD1 (5 bases). CDR3 length: 14 residues. With 1 base removed from V and 4 bases from J, the gap between germline ends came to 10 bases. The CDR3 is CASSLGGGPYGYTF. DNA for the CDR3: TGTGCCAGCAGTTTAGGCGGGGGACCCTATGGCTACACCTTC.

The chain carries TRBV19 and TRBJ2-3; no reliable D call. Trimming removed 8 bases at V and 0 bases at J, with 9 bases between. CDR1 is LNHDA, CDR2 SQIVND, per germline (reference sequence). This CDR3 has 13 residues. The CDR3 bases are TGTGCCAGTCGACCCACTAGCACAGATACGCAGTATTTT. Its translation is CASRPTSTDTQYF.

The rearrangement joins TRBV6-2 or TRBV6-3 to TRBJ1-1; D call uncertain. The CDR3 totals 11 residues. Trimming left V 6 bases short and J 8 bases short, with 10 bases between. Germline loops: CDR1 MNHEY, CDR2 SVGEGT. This CDR3 is CASSQGSEAFF. For the CDR3, the DNA is TGTGCCAGCAGCCAAGGGTCCGAAGCTTTCTTT.

The chain has TRBV2 and TRBJ1-2; 8 bases are shared with TRBD1. The CDR3 extends over 14 amino acids. Germline V gene lookup returns CDR1 SNHLY and CDR2 FYNNEI. Trimming removed 5 bases from V and 8 bases from J; junction bases left unmatched: 10. The CDR3 DNA sequence: TGTGCCAGCAGTCCCTCCCGGACAGGGTCCGGCTACACCTTC. As protein: CASSPSRTGSGYTF.